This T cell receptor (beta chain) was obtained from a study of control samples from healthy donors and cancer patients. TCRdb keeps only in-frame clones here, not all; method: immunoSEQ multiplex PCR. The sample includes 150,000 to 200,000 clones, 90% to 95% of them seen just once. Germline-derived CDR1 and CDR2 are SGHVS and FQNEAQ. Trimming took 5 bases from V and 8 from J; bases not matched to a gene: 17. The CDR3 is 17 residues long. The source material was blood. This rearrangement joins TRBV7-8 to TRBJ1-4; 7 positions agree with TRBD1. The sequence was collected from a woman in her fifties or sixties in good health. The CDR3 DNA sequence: TGTGCCAGCAGCCCCTTGATCTCGGCAGGGACAGACGAAAAACTGTTTTTT. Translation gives CASSPLISAGTDEKLFF.